This passage covers 26 T cell receptor beta chains from one sample sequenced in a study of human T cells and chemical hapten exposure. TCRdb analysed the RACE reads with MiXCR anew, one entry per CDR3 protein. The profile covers 95,000 or so distinct CDR3 sequences, with around 10% appearing a single time and roughly 3.1% taken by the ten largest. The time point denotes: patch test 2, 6 weeks after DPC sensitization. Treatment denoted: therapeutic diphenylcyclopropenone sensitization with weekly scalp DPC. The material was whole blood, obtained in connection with sensitization to the hapten diphenylcyclopropenone (DPC). All receptors come from a woman aged 40 to 55 with alopecia areata. Some clones in this sample may be carry-over from other donors' samples.

This clonotype has at least ten counts. This chain links TRBV9 with TRBJ1-6; no firm D call. Germline CDR1 is SGDLS and CDR2 is YYNGEE. This CDR3 spans 13 amino acids. V lost 3 bases and J lost 10, with 11 bases in between. The DNA of the CDR3 is TGTGCCAGCAGCGCGGTTGGCTCATCACCCCTCCACTTT. This codes for CASSAVGSSPLHF.

In its sample, this clonotype was seen a few times. The chain employs TRBV10-3 and TRBJ2-5, with 7 nucleotides matching TRBD1. Germline loops: CDR1 ENHRY, CDR2 SYGVKD. The trim removed 10 bases at V and 5 bases at J, leaving 13 bases unmatched. This CDR3 comprises 14 residues. CDR3 sequence reads: CATDMTGLGETQYF. The CDR3 nucleotides read TGTGCCACCGACATGACAGGGTTGGGGGAGACCCAGTACTTC.

Many counts were recorded for this clonotype. One junction end does not reproduce the germline sequence, and a read error may be involved. V and J are TRBV27 and TRBJ1-2, with D possibly matching TRBD1 (6 bases). Germline values: CDR1 MNHEY, CDR2 SMNVEV (reference sequence). The length of the CDR3 is 14 residues. In DNA, the CDR3 is TGTGCAAGCATCCCCTGGGCGGGGGCGAACGGCTACACCTTC. The encoded protein is CASIPWAGANGYTF.

This chain uses TRBV10-3 with TRBJ1-1; no reliable D call. Trimming pared 4 bases from V and 5 bases from J, leaving 11 bases between. Germline V gives CDR1 ENHRY, CDR2 SYGVKD. This CDR3 has 13 amino acids. The CDR3 DNA reads TGTGCCATCAGTGGGACTTCGAGTACTGAAGCTTTCTTT. It yields the protein CAISGTSSTEAFF.

V gene TRBV15 combines with J gene TRBJ1-2; D is perhaps TRBD1 (5 bases). This CDR3 is 15 amino acids long. V was pared by 0 bases and J by 4 bases, with 12 bases between. Germline V CDR1 and CDR2: LNHNV, YYDKDF (reference sequence). DNA of the CDR3: TGTGCCACCAGCAGAGAGGAGGGGACGACCTATGGCTACACCTTC. This translates into CATSREEGTTYGYTF.

The sample holds a few counts of this clonotype. The chain couples TRBV27 to TRBJ1-2, with unresolved D. The germline gives CDR1 MNHEY, CDR2 SMNVEV (reference sequence). V was trimmed by 0 bases and J by 7 bases, leaving 12 bases between them. The CDR3 spans 14 residues. The CDR3 DNA reads TGTGCCAGCAGTTTATCCCCCCGGGGAGGTGGCTACACCTTC. Translated, it gives CASSLSPRGGGYTF.

There are many counts of this clonotype. The chain has TRBV18 and TRBJ2-1; TRBD1 agrees at 8 bases. Germline V gene data show CDR1 as KGHSH and CDR2 as LQKENI. V gave up 0 bases and J gave up 0 bases; unmatched junction bases: 1. CDR3 length: 16 residues. The CDR3 region is CASSPPGQGSYNEQFF. DNA for the CDR3: TGTGCCAGCTCACCACCCGGACAGGGCTCCTACAATGAGCAGTTCTTC.

The V call is TRBV5-6, the J call TRBJ2-7; D is undetermined. The CDR3 is 14 amino acids. CDR1 is SGHDT and CDR2 is YYEEEE in the germline V gene. V was clipped by 0 bases and J by 7 bases, with 14 bases between them. The CDR3 DNA reads TGTGCCAGCAGCTTGGATCATCGCAACCGGGAGCAGTACTTC. This gives the protein CASSLDHRNREQYF. The full variable domain, rest sourced from reference TRBV5-6 and TRBJ2-7, is DAGVTQSPTHLIKTRGQQVTLRCSPKSGHDTVSWYQQALGQGPQFIFQYYEEEERQRGNFPDRFSGHQFPNYSSELNVNALLLGDSALYLCASSLDHRNREQYFGPGTRLTVT.

This clonotype occurred many times. The CDR3 is CSVPSGRRAYEQYF. The CDR3 coding sequence is TGCAGCGTTCCTAGCGGGAGAAGGGCCTACGAGCAGTACTTC. V is TRBV29-1 and J is TRBJ2-7; 10 bases are a match to TRBD2. After removal of 5 bases from V and 2 bases from J, the junction contained 6 bases not matched to a gene. The CDR3 sequence is 14 residues long. Per germline, CDR1 SQVTM and CDR2 ANQGSEA.

This clonotype occurred many times. This sequence joins TRBV9 and TRBJ2-3; no definite D call. Per germline, CDR1 SGDLS and CDR2 YYNGEE. The CDR3 extends over 15 amino acids. V dropped 2 bases and J dropped 0 bases, with 10 bases sitting between them. CDR3 coding DNA: TGTGCCAGCAGCGTGACGGAGATTAGCACAGATACGCAGTATTTT. Translated, it gives CASSVTEISTDTQYF.

In its sample, this clonotype was seen a few times. As DNA, the CDR3 is TGTGCCAGCAGCTTAGATTGGGGGAACACCGGGGAGCTGTTTTTT. Translation: CASSLDWGNTGELFF. V is TRBV7-6 and J is TRBJ2-2, with unresolved D. The CDR3 is made up of 15 amino acids. V lost 1 base, J lost 1 base, and 7 bases lay in between. Germline values: CDR1 SGHVS, CDR2 FNYEAQ. Using reference TRBV7-6 and TRBJ2-2 for the parts outside the CDR3, the full variable domain is GAGVSQSPRYKVTKRGQDVALRCDPISGHVSLYWYRQALGQGPEFLTYFNYEAQQDKSGLPNDRFSAERPEGSISTLTIQRTEQRDSAMYRCASSLDWGNTGELFFGEGSRLTVL.

There are a few counts of this clonotype. CDR3 amino acids: CASSPLAGNTIYF. Written as DNA, the CDR3 is TGTGCCAGCAGCCCCCTTGCGGGAAACACCATATATTTT. This sequence joins TRBV11-2 and TRBJ1-3; D ambiguous. The CDR3 loop spans 13 amino acids. V was trimmed by 5 bases and J by 4 bases, leaving 9 bases between them. Germline V gene data show CDR1 as SGHAT and CDR2 as FQNNGV.

Concerning this clonotype: A much more abundant neighbour one base away suggests this may be a read error. The rearrangement joins TRBV4-3 to TRBJ1-1, with D unresolved. The length of the CDR3 is 14 residues. Germline lookup yields CDR1 LGHNA and CDR2 YSLEER. In DNA, the CDR3 is TGCGCCGGCAGCCAATATAAGTGGACCCCTGAAGCTTTCTTT. This translates into CAGSQYKWTPEAFF.

This clonotype was seen only a few times. V usage is TRBV7-2 and J usage is TRBJ2-6; D gene uncertain. CDR1 SGHTA and CDR2 FQGNSA come from the germline V gene. There are 16 residues in the CDR3. V gave up 1 base and J gave up 0 bases, with 7 bases separating them. Written as DNA, the CDR3 is TGTGCCAGCAGCTTAGTTGGCTCCTCTGGGGCCAACGTCCTGACTTTC. Amino acid sequence: CASSLVGSSGANVLTF.

This clonotype appeared many times. The V gene is TRBV29-1, the J gene TRBJ2-7; D unclear. Germline values: CDR1 SQVTM, CDR2 ANQGSEA. V lost 3 bases and J 4 bases, leaving 7 bases between the germline ends. The CDR3 is 11 residues long. This CDR3 reads CSVESRYEQYF. The CDR3 DNA reads TGCAGCGTTGAGAGTAGGTACGAGCAGTACTTC.

This clonotype has a count of ten or more. V usage is TRBV5-4 and J usage is TRBJ2-2; 7 bases map to TRBD1. Per the germline V gene, CDR1 is SGHNT and CDR2 is YYREEE (reference sequence). The CDR3 length is 16 residues. Trimming removed 5 bases from V and 0 bases from J; junction bases left unmatched: 7. The CDR3 bases are TGTGCCAGCAGGGACGGTCAGGGGGCGAACACCGGGGAGCTGTTTTTT. It codes for CASRDGQGANTGELFF.

The chain carries TRBV7-2 and TRBJ2-1; tentatively, D is TRBD2 (5 bases). V was trimmed by 2 bases and J by 6 bases, leaving 20 bases between them. This CDR3 spans 17 amino acids. Looked up from germline, CDR1 is SGHTA and CDR2 is FQGNSA. Here the CDR3 reads CASSLLNSWSGINEQFF. CDR3 coding DNA: TGTGCCAGCAGCTTATTGAACAGCTGGAGCGGTATCAATGAGCAGTTCTTC.

The table lists this clonotype with many counts. The chain employs TRBV11-2 and TRBJ2-7; D perhaps matches TRBD2 (6 bases). With 5 bases removed from V and 7 bases from J, the gap between germline ends came to 15 bases. This CDR3 comprises 13 residues. Germline-derived CDR1 and CDR2 are SGHAT and FQNNGV. CDR3 loop: CASSILARGEQYF. CDR3 nucleotide sequence: TGTGCCAGCAGCATACTAGCCCGGGGTGAGCAGTACTTC.

This clonotype came up many times. The chain joins TRBV7-9 to TRBJ1-1; possible D gene TRBD1, 6 bases. V was shortened by 7 bases and J by 1 base, with 7 bases between the two germline ends. This CDR3 has 12 amino acids. Germline CDR1 and CDR2: SEHNR and FQNEAQ (reference sequence). The CDR3 nucleotides read TGTGCCAGCAAAGGGGGGAACACTGAAGCTTTCTTT. This encodes CASKGGNTEAFF.

This clonotype was detected many times. The chain recombines TRBV7-9 with TRBJ2-1; 11 bases are a match to TRBD2. CDR1 is SEHNR and CDR2 is FQNEAQ in the germline V gene (reference sequence). This CDR3 region has 16 residues. V lost 5 bases and J lost 2; bases outside the gene matches: 5. Here the CDR3 DNA reads TGTGCCAGCAGCCTTGGGACTAGCGGACCCTACAATGAGCAGTTCTTC. Amino acids: CASSLGTSGPYNEQFF.

This rearrangement joins TRBV27 to TRBJ1-2; no clear D. Trimming took 0 bases from V and 10 from J, leaving 12 bases between them. Germline V gene data show CDR1 as MNHEY and CDR2 as SMNVEV (reference sequence). The CDR3 has 13 amino acids. The DNA for the CDR3 is TGTGCCAGCAGTTTATCACGGGTTTCCATCTACACCTTC. This translates into CASSLSRVSIYTF.

This clonotype was seen a handful of times. This sequence joins TRBV7-9 and TRBJ2-1; TRBD2 aligns across 12 bases. The CDR3 contains 16 residues. Germline lookup yields CDR1 SEHNR and CDR2 FQNEAQ (reference sequence). The trim removed 8 bases at V and 5 bases at J, leaving 10 bases unmatched. The CDR3 DNA sequence: TGTGCCAGCTCCCTAGCGGGAGGGAGGATCGACAATGAGCAGTTCTTC. It specifies CASSLAGGRIDNEQFF.

The V call is TRBV12-3 or TRBV12-4, the J call TRBJ1-4; tentative D call: TRBD1 (5 bases). V shed 6 bases and J shed 13 bases, with 12 bases lying between them. The CDR3 consists of 11 residues. DNA of the CDR3: TGTGCCAGCAGCGGGAGGGGAGCACTGTTTTTT. Translation gives CASSGRGALFF.

The V call is TRBV7-2, the J call TRBJ2-2; D gene uncertain. Trimming removed 5 bases from V and 1 base from J, with 8 bases in between. There are 14 residues in the CDR3. Germline CDR1 and CDR2: SGHTA and FQGNSA. The CDR3: CASSVHRNTGELFF. In DNA form, the CDR3 reads TGTGCCAGCAGCGTCCACAGGAACACCGGGGAGCTGTTTTTT.

The table lists this clonotype with many counts. This chain links TRBV6-5 with TRBJ2-1; D possibly uses TRBD1 or TRBD2 (5 bases each). The V gene's germline CDR1 is MNHEY and CDR2 SVGAGI. This CDR3 has 14 amino acids. Trimming pared 8 bases from V and 7 bases from J, leaving 18 bases between. The DNA of the CDR3 is TGTGCCAGCTACCGACCGGGACGGTTAAATGAGCAGTTCTTC. Amino acids: CASYRPGRLNEQFF.

This clonotype was observed many times. CDR3 in amino acids: CASSPTLAVVQFF. CDR3 DNA: TGTGCCAGCAGCCCAACTCTAGCGGTAGTGCAGTTCTTC. The V call is TRBV11-2, the J call TRBJ2-1; 7 bases line up with TRBD2. CDR1 is SGHAT and CDR2 is FQNNGV in the germline V gene. Unmatched junction bases numbered 10, after V lost 5 bases and J lost 12 bases. The CDR3 has 13 residues.